Sequencing of this T cell receptor (beta chain) was carried out in a study of TIL therapy for anti-PD-1-resistant metastatic lung cancer. Background on the study: Patients then received nivolumab; progressors got lymphodepletion, TIL and IL-2.

Time point noted: pre-treatment sample, taken before nivolumab and TIL therapy. The CDR3 contains 15 residues. CDR1 is LNHDA, CDR2 SQIVND, per germline (reference sequence). V was clipped by 1 base and J by 7 bases, with 13 bases between them. The libraries were made with immunoSEQ v3. Each library reached 1.9 million or so read pairs, or roughly 4.5-6 million at deep level. The data were produced by immunoSEQ multiplex PCR, yet TCRdb's version contains in-frame clones alone and is incomplete. The table records 50,000 to 65,000 clones, about two thirds of them present only once. V and J are TRBV19 and TRBJ2-2, with D hard to call. The source was blood, collected at baseline. This receptor was obtained from a person aged 25 to 79 with non-small cell lung cancer. The CDR3 sequence: CASSIGPSVVGELFF. CDR3 coding DNA: TGTGCCAGTAGTATAGGCCCCTCCGTGGTCGGGGAGCTGTTTTTT. Drawing the rest from reference TRBV19 and TRBJ2-2, the complete variable domain is DGGITQSPKYLFRKEGQNVTLSCEQNLNHDAMYWYRQDPGQGLRLIYYSQIVNDFQKGDIAEGYSVSREKKESFPLTVTSAQKNPTAFYLCASSIGPSVVGELFFGEGSRLTVL.